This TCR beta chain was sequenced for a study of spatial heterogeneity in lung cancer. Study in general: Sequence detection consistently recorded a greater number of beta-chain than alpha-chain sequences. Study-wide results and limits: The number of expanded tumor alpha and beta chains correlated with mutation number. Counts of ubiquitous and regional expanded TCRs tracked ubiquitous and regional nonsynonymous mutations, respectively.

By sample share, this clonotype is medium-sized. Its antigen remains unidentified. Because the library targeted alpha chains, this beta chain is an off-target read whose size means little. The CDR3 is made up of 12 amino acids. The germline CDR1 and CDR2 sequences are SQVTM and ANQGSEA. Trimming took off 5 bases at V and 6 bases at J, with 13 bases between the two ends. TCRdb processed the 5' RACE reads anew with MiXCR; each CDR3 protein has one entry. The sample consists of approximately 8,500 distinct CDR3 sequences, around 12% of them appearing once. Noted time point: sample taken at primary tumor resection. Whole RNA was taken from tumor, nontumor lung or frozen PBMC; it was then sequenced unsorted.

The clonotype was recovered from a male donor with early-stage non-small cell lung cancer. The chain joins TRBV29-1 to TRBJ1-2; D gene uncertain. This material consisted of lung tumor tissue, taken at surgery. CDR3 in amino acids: CSVKSEGNGYTF. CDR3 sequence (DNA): TGCAGCGTTAAGTCGGAAGGGAATGGCTACACCTTC. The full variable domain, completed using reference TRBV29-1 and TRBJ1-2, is SAVISQKPSRDICQRGTSLTIQCQVDSQVTMMFWYRQQPGQSLTLIATANQGSEATYESGFVIDKFPISRPNLTFSTLTVSNMSPEDSSIYLCSVKSEGNGYTFGSGTRLTVV.